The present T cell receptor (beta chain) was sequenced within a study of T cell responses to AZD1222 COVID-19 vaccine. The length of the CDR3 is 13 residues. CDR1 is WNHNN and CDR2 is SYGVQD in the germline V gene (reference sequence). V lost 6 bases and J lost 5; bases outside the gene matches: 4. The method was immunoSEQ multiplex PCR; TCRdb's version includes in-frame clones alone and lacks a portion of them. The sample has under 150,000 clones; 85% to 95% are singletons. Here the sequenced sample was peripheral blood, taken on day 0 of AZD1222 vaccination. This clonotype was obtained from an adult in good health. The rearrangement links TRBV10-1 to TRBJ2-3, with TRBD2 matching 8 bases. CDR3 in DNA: TGCGCCAGCAGCAAGCGGGAGAAAGATACGCAGTATTTT. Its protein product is CASSKREKDTQYF.